The present T cell receptor beta chain was sequenced within a study of T cell repertoires in cytomegalovirus infection. About the research overall: HLA-B-restricted CMV epitopes that are well studied, plus recently identified HLA-C-restricted ones, were used by the study. TCR beta signatures that were public indicated CMV infection and matching HLA type.

A single record per CDR3 protein comes from TCRdb applying MiXCR to the reads. The data show some 590,000 distinct CDR3 sequences, with 40% seen just once and 40% to 60% held by the top ten. Study-wide results and limits: HLA-C-restricted CMV-specific TCR beta clonotypes prevailed in the ex vivo response. Using cumulative public TCR beta family frequency, the authors identified those who carried CMV together with the relevant HLA.

Concerning this clonotype itself: Its target is unknown.

Germline V CDR1 and CDR2: SNHLY, FYNNEI. The length of the CDR3 is 13 residues. V was clipped by 1 base and J by 4 bases, with 7 bases between them. The genes are TRBV2 and TRBJ2-5; unclear D gene. The sequenced sample was cultured PBMCs, obtained from culture after CMV antigen stimulation. This TCR was sampled from a human donor in good health (CMV status not recorded). Some clones in this sample may be carry-over from other donors' samples. In DNA form, the CDR3 reads TGTGCCAGCAGTGAAGGTTTGGGAGAGACCCAGTACTTC. Translated, it gives CASSEGLGETQYF.